This TCR beta chain was documented in a study of shared clonotypes between healthy human individuals. This CDR3 spans 17 amino acids. Per the germline V gene, CDR1 is SGDLS and CDR2 is YYNGEE. Losses at the gene ends were 4 bases for V and 6 bases for J; bases not matched to a gene: 13. Sequencing used immunoSEQ multiplex PCR; TCRdb keeps in-frame clones, though not all of them. Here the sample spans approximately 1.4 million clones, 95% to 99% being singletons. The chain couples TRBV9 to TRBJ2-2; 9 bases agree with TRBD2. The clonotype originates from a man aged 25 to 45 in good health. The specimen sequenced was naive CD4+ T cells sorted from blood. Subset defined: CD45RA+ positively selected. The CDR3 nucleotides are TGTGCCAGCAGCAGAATGAGCGGGAGGTCAGGACCCGGGGAGCTGTTTTTT. As protein: CASSRMSGRSGPGELFF.